Many counts were recorded for the clone carrying this TCR beta chain. The germline V and J ends were trimmed by 7 bases and 3 bases, with 10 bases remaining between them. The CDR3 has 12 amino acids. The germline V gene has CDR1 SNHLY and CDR2 FYNNEI. The data stem from a study of regulatory T cells in long-lasting Graves disease. Study overall: Graves' patients with a new diagnosis had received antithyroid drugs under 3 months.

Building the TCR beta libraries relied on iRepertoire HTBI primers, and CDR3 regions underwent Arm-PCR. TCRdb used MiXCR to reprocess the multiplex PCR reads, holding one entry per CDR3 protein. The sample holds 500,000 to 700,000 distinct CDR3 sequences, around 17% seen once. The time point denotes: newly diagnosed GD, antithyroid drugs for less than 3 months. Extracted RNA from PBMCs served as the source of the TCR library. American Thyroid Association guidelines served as the basis for diagnosing Graves' disease. The same sample was also used in a study of T cells in Graves' hyperthyroidism and ophthalmopathy.

This sequence joins TRBV2 and TRBJ2-7, with unresolved D. The sequence derives from a woman in her thirties with Graves disease. This specimen consisted of peripheral blood mononuclear cells (PBMCs), obtained at new diagnosis, from a patient treated with antithyroid drugs. As DNA, the CDR3 is TGTGCCAGCATTGGCAGCCTCTACGAGCAGTACTTC. As protein: CASIGSLYEQYF.